This T cell receptor beta chain comes out of a study of T cells in Graves' hyperthyroidism and ophthalmopathy. Study-wide findings and caveats: Expanded thyroid clonotypes (above 0.001) were mostly also found in blood.

Clinical Activity Scores of at least 3, NOSPECS grades of at least 4 and durations under 3 months characterized ophthalmopathy patients. Patients were excluded because of uncontrolled infection, other autoimmune disease, pregnancy or lactation. Together with thyroid ultrasound, orbital computed tomography, serum thyroxine and TRAb, clinical symptoms were used for diagnoses. A remark on this clonotype: Its cognate antigen is unknown.

The CDR3 regions of TCR beta were amplified from RNA transcripts. First-round RT-PCR with HTBI primers amplified the TCR CDR3 region. TCRdb passed the multiplex PCR reads through MiXCR, listing each CDR3 protein once. The repertoire holds around 350,000 distinct CDR3 sequences, roughly 15% seen once, with around 20% in the top ten. Looked up from germline, CDR1 is ENHRY and CDR2 is SYGVKD. This CDR3 comprises 13 residues. Trimming pared 6 bases from V and 4 bases from J, leaving 10 bases between. Source material: blood. This chain links TRBV10-3 with TRBJ1-5; D gene uncertain. The sequence was collected from a woman aged 25 to 45 with Graves' ophthalmopathy. The CDR3 here is CAISRERNQPQHF. The CDR3, as DNA: TGTGCCATCAGCCGAGAAAGGAATCAGCCCCAGCATTTT.